Listed here is a single T cell receptor beta chain. The data derive from a study of memory CD8 T cells in hepatitis C reinfection. Study summary: After reinfection, two primary-infection resolvers became chronically infected.

The assay was immunoSEQ multiplex PCR, and TCRdb's table has in-frame clones only and misses some. The sample lists about 4,800 clones; over 80% were seen once. V was trimmed by 0 bases and J by 3 bases, leaving 6 bases between them. The CDR3 sequence is 13 residues long. CDR1 is LGHNA and CDR2 is YSLEER in the germline V gene. The time point is: late/post reinfection, 12 to 24 weeks after detection. No in vitro expansion preceded TCR sequencing of the sorted cells. Total naive CD8 T cells were sorted as viable CD3+ CD8+ CD45RO- cells from two donors. The rearrangement joins TRBV4-3 to TRBJ2-7; D unclear. This receptor was identified in a man aged 50-60 years with hepatitis C virus infection. The specimen was naive CD8+ T cells sorted from blood. The CDR3 DNA reads as TGCGCCAGCAGCCAAGATAGAGGCTACGAGCAGTACTTC. This codes for CASSQDRGYEQYF.